The 17 T cell receptor beta chains below all came from one sample that was sequenced in a study of T-cell reconstitution after alpha-beta-depleted transplantation in children. The TCRbeta library incorporated unique molecular identifiers. TCRdb re-called the PCR reads through MiXCR, storing one row per CDR3 protein. The sample holds around 370,000 distinct CDR3 sequences, around 10% seen once. The input for sequencing was PBMCs from the stem cell graft donor, taken from the stem cell graft. The receptors originated from a human donor who donated a stem cell graft to a child with acute lymphoblastic leukemia.

This clonotype was picked up a small number of times. This chain joins TRBV27 and TRBJ2-7, with TRBD2 identical over 13 bases. Per germline, CDR1 MNHEY and CDR2 SMNVEV (reference sequence). The length of the CDR3 is 18 residues. V shed 0 bases and J 3 bases; nucleotides not matched to a gene: 8. The CDR3 sequence is CASSLSAGLAGYIYEQYF. The CDR3 bases are TGTGCCAGCAGTTTATCGGCGGGACTAGCGGGATATATCTACGAGCAGTACTTC.

This chain links TRBV11-2 with TRBJ2-2; possibly TRBD1 for D (5 bases). Between the trimmed V and J ends, which lost 5 bases and 4 bases, there was a span of 14 bases. The CDR3 is 15 residues long. Germline lookup yields CDR1 SGHAT and CDR2 FQNNGV. CDR3 DNA: TGTGCCAGCAGCCTAAATAACAGGCCCACCGGGGAGCTGTTTTTT. Translated: CASSLNNRPTGELFF.

The V gene is TRBV5-4, the J gene TRBJ2-5; 9 positions match TRBD1. CDR1 is SGHNT, CDR2 YYREEE, per germline (reference sequence). V shed 2 bases, J shed 1 base, and the junction held 6 bases outside the gene matches. The CDR3 consists of 16 residues. CDR3 DNA sequence: TGTGCCAGCAGCTTCCCGACAGGGGGAGGCCAAGAGACCCAGTACTTC. It translates to CASSFPTGGGQETQYF.

This clonotype was counted a few times. The DNA for the CDR3 is TGTGCCACCAGTGGAGGGCGGGAGTCTTACAATGAGCAGTTCTTC. Translation: CATSGGRESYNEQFF. The V call is TRBV24-1, the J call TRBJ2-1, with 7 bases identical to TRBD2. Per the germline V gene, CDR1 is KGHDR and CDR2 is SFDVKD. This CDR3 is built from 15 residues. Germline trimming cut 5 bases from V and 4 bases from J; bases unmatched to any gene: 7.

This clonotype showed up just a few times. At one of its ends the junction is not consistent with the germline gene, which may arise from a read error. This chain joins TRBV5-1 and TRBJ2-1; D may be TRBD2 (7 bases). There are 15 residues in the CDR3. CDR1 and CDR2 from the germline V gene are SGHRS and YFSETQ. The CDR3 sequence is CASSAWGREYSEQFF. CDR3 DNA: TGCGCCAGCAGCGCCTGGGGGCGGGAGTACAGTGAGCAGTTCTTC.

There are a few counts of this clonotype. The genes are TRBV12-3 or TRBV12-4 and TRBJ1-1; 7 nucleotides align to TRBD1. The trim removed 6 bases at V and 6 bases at J, leaving 10 bases unmatched. CDR3 length: 14 amino acids. The CDR3 sequence: CASSKTGQGAEAFF. The CDR3 nucleotides read TGTGCCAGCAGCAAAACCGGCCAGGGGGCTGAAGCTTTCTTT.

The sample holds many counts of this clonotype. The V call is TRBV5-1, the J call TRBJ2-1, with 7 bases identical to TRBD1. This CDR3 comprises 15 residues. Germline V gene data show CDR1 as SGHRS and CDR2 as YFSETQ. The J segment lost 3 bases and the V segment lost 4 bases, leaving 7 bases of the junction unmatched. The DNA for the CDR3 is TGCGCCAGCAGCGGAACCGGGACAGACTACAATGAGCAGTTCTTC. It is translated as CASSGTGTDYNEQFF.

This clonotype has more than one count but fewer than ten. The rearrangement joins TRBV4-3 to TRBJ2-1, with TRBD2 matching over 10 bases. J lost 4 bases, V lost 10 bases, and 10 bases had no gene match. The CDR3 spans 15 residues. Germline V lookup: CDR1 LGHNA, CDR2 YSLEER. The CDR3 region has the DNA TGCGCCACCTCCGGGGGACTAGCGATTTACAATGAGCAGTTCTTC. Translation: CATSGGLAIYNEQFF.

The chain carries TRBV19 and TRBJ2-2; D remains ambiguous. This CDR3 has 12 amino acids. The V and J ends lost 6 bases and 1 base respectively, with 3 bases between them. The V gene's germline CDR1 is LNHDA and CDR2 SQIVND (reference sequence). CDR3 nucleotides: TGTGCCAGTAGCGGGAACACCGGGGAGCTGTTTTTT. It yields the protein CASSGNTGELFF. Using reference TRBV19 and TRBJ2-2 for the parts outside the CDR3, the full variable domain is DGGITQSPKYLFRKEGQNVTLSCEQNLNHDAMYWYRQDPGQGLRLIYYSQIVNDFQKGDIAEGYSVSREKKESFPLTVTSAQKNPTAFYLCASSGNTGELFFGEGSRLTVL.

The J gene is TRBJ2-5, the V gene TRBV11-2, with 8 bases that match TRBD1. The CDR3 consists of 15 residues. V gave up 4 bases and J gave up 7 bases; unmatched junction bases: 11. The germline V gene encodes CDR1 SGHAT and CDR2 FQNNGV. DNA of the CDR3: TGTGCCAGCAGCTCCTGGACAGGGCGCGCCAGGACCCAGTACTTC. Translated, it gives CASSSWTGRARTQYF.

In its sample, this clonotype was seen a few times. The chain recombines TRBV12-3 or TRBV12-4 with TRBJ1-1, with TRBD1 identical over 12 bases. This CDR3 region has 15 residues. V gave up 4 bases and J gave up 10 bases; unmatched junction bases: 10. The chain's CDR3 is CASSSPGTGGNAAFF. The CDR3, as DNA: TGTGCCAGCAGTTCCCCCGGGACAGGGGGCAATGCAGCTTTCTTT.

This clonotype was detected a few times. This sequence joins TRBV5-1 and TRBJ1-1, with D tentatively TRBD1 (5 bases). The germline CDR1 and CDR2 sequences are SGHRS and YFSETQ. V shed 2 bases and J shed 1 base, with 9 bases lying between them. The CDR3 is 14 amino acids. Here the CDR3 reads CASSLSQGNTEAFF. DNA for the CDR3: TGCGCCAGCAGCTTAAGCCAGGGGAACACTGAAGCTTTCTTT.

In this sample, this clonotype turned up many times. The genes are TRBV20-1 and TRBJ2-1, with TRBD2 matching 8 bases. CDR3 length: 14 amino acids. Germline V gene sequence: CDR1 DFQATT, CDR2 SNEGSKA (reference sequence). V trimming: 2 bases; J trimming: 1 base; junction bases outside the gene matches: 1. CDR3 amino acids: CSARSGSSYNEQFF. The DNA for the CDR3 is TGCAGTGCTAGAAGCGGGAGTTCCTACAATGAGCAGTTCTTC.

The chain has TRBV4-3 and TRBJ2-2; 10 bases are a match to TRBD2. The CDR3 has 17 residues. CDR1 is LGHNA, CDR2 YSLEER, per germline. The ends lost 2 bases at V and 1 base at J; junction bases unmatched: 4. CDR3 loop: CASSQRRTSGNTGELFF. The CDR3 DNA reads as TGCGCCAGCAGCCAACGGAGGACTAGCGGGAACACCGGGGAGCTGTTTTTT.

This clonotype was seen only a few times. V and J are TRBV7-3 and TRBJ2-3; TRBD2 matches at 11 bases. The CDR3 covers 18 residues. The J segment lost 3 bases and the V segment lost 1 base, leaving 9 bases of the junction unmatched. Germline assignment: CDR1 SGHTA and CDR2 FQGTGA. CDR3 protein: CASSLIAGLAGGTDTQYF. The CDR3 nucleotides read TGTGCCAGCAGCTTAATTGCTGGGCTAGCGGGAGGTACAGATACGCAGTATTTT.

This clonotype has more than one count but fewer than ten. The J gene is TRBJ1-2, the V gene TRBV4-3; no clear D gene. The CDR3 contains 16 residues. V shed 3 bases and J shed 4 bases, with 18 bases lying between them. In germline, CDR1 is LGHNA, CDR2 YSLEER. CDR3 loop: CASSQVAGPGTYGYTF. The CDR3 bases are TGCGCCAGCAGCCAGGTAGCCGGGCCCGGTACCTATGGCTACACCTTC.

This clonotype has just a few counts. J is TRBJ2-3 and V is TRBV7-2; 8 positions agree with TRBD2. CDR3 length: 16 residues. Germline V gene lookup returns CDR1 SGHTA and CDR2 FQGNSA. V was clipped by 4 bases and J by 6 bases; unmatched bases: 12. The CDR3 nucleotides read TGTGCCAGCAGCTCGTGGACTAGCACCCTCGAGGATACGCAGTATTTT. The encoded protein is CASSSWTSTLEDTQYF.